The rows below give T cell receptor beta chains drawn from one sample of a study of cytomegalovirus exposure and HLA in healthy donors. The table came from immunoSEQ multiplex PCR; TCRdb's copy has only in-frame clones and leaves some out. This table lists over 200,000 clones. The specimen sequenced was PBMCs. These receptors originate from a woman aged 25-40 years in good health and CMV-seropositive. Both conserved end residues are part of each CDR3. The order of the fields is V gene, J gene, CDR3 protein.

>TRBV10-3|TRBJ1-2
CAISEPGQGRVANYGYTF
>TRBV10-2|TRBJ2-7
CASSVPPGGPYEQYF
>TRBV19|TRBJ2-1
CASSVSNEQFF
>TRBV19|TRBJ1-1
CASSFGQGIDTEAFF
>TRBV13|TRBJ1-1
CASSLFHYNGMNTEAFF
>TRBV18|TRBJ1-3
CASSPRGPNSGNTIYF
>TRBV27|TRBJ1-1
CASRPGTGPSEAFF
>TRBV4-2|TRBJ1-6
CASSQDSPTDSPLHF
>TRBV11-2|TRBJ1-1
CASSWRGSWENTEAFF
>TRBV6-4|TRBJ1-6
CASSHRGGESPLHF
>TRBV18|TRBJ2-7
CASSPSGLAGENEQYF
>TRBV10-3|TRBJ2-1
CAISARTESYNEQFF
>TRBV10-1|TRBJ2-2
CASRRQGGGELFF
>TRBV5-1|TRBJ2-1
CASSKTSGSYNEQFF
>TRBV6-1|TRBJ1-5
CASTSGTGGNQPQHF
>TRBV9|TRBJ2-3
CASSVGTSGDTQYF
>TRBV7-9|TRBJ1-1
CASRSGQAEAFF
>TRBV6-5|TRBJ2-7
CASSRSGQGTWQYF
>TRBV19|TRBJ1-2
CASSIDRYYGYTF
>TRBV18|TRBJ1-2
CASSPTDNYGYTF
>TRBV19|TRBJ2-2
CASRRQGMGTGELFF
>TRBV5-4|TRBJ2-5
CASSLNGGHQETQYF
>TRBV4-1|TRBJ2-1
CASSQEFTGTGGFEQFF
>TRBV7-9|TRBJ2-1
CASSPSEAASYNEQFF
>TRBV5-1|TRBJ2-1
CASSWDYHEQFF
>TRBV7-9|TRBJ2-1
CASSFRQGGLDEQFF
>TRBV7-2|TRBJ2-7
CASRQSGGIYEQYF
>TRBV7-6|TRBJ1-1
CASSLAMNTEAFF
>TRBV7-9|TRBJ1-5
CASSLKEVRINQPQHF
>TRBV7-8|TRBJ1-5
CASSFNRDRASNQPQHF
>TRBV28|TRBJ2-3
CASSWLLAGGADTQYF
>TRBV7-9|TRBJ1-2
CASSSQDRGIYGYTF
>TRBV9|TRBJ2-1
CASKGTSGAYNEQFF
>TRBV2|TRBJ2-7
CASSRQGAPGHEQYF
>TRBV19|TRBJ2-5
CASKGEGTSIGTQYF
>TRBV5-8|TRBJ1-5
CASSLTASTDSNQPQHF
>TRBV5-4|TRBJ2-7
CASSIGTSGGYEQYF
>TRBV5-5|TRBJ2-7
CASSFGLAGTSSYEQYF
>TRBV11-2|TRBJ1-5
CASSLVGDQPQHF
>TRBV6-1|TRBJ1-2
CASSELWTDNYGYTF
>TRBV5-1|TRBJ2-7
CATKRDRGYEQYF
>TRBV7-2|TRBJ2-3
CASSLGLAGGPVGTQYF
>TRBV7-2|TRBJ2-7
CASSFPDGTSGSRAYEQYF
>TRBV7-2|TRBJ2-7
CASSLTNLLQGYEQYF
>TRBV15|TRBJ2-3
CATSREGPRGLGTDTQYF
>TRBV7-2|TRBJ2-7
CASSWGQGASYEQYF
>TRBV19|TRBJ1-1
CASSIYGTGAEAFF
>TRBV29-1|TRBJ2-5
CSLVPSDRQETQYF
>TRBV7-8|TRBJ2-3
CASRMTSWIKDTQYF
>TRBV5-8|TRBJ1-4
CASSFSVQSTNEKLFF
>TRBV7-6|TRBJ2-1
CASSLDFSGSYNEQFF
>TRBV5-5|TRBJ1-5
CASSLEGPGRNQPQHF
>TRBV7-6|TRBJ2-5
CASSLDRARETQYF
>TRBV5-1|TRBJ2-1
CASSLESSGGDEQFF
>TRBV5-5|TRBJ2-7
CASSPRTGGGEQYF
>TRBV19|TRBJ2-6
CASSLAVSGANVLTF